A selection of T cell receptor beta chains follows, all from one sample in a study of identical twins. A single record per CDR3 protein comes from TCRdb applying MiXCR to the 5' RACE reads. The sample includes some 1,600,000 distinct CDR3 sequences, roughly a third of them seen just once. The sample taken for sequencing was cord blood. The origin of the receptors is a newborn girl in good health. The CDR3 runs from the conserved cysteine through the conserved F or W. The D gene is left open where the match is weak. A clone size is listed for some rows: how often the clone was seen (once, few, many), or a class if it is expanded.

v_gene	j_gene	d_gene	abundance	CDR3nt	CDR3aa
TRBV5-1	TRBJ2-5	TRBD2	once	TGCGCCAGCAGCTTGATAGCGGGGGTAAGATACAATGAGCAGTACTTC	CASSLIAGVRYNEQYF
TRBV3-1	TRBJ1-1	TRBD1	NA	TGTGCCAGCAGCCATACAGGGGCTTCTGAGTCTGAAGCTTTCTTT	CASSHTGASESEAFF
TRBV20-1	TRBJ2-1	TRBD2	few	TGCAGTGCTATTATCGGGACTAGTGGTTTCAATGAGCAGTTCTTC	CSAIIGTSGFNEQFF
TRBV28	TRBJ2-4	NA	NA	TGTGCCAGCAGAGGAGCGGCCAAGGGGGAAAACATTCAGTACTTC	CASRGAAKGENIQYF
TRBV5-1	TRBJ2-5	NA	many	TGTGCCAGCAGTTTAGAAGGGGGAGAGACCCAGTACTTC	CASSLEGGETQYF
TRBV2	TRBJ1-4	NA	few	TGTGCCAGCAGTGGACTGCTAATGAATGAAAAACTGTTTTTT	CASSGLLMNEKLFF
TRBV20-1	TRBJ2-5	NA	NA	TGCAGTGCCGCGAGTAATCAAGAGACCCAGTACTTC	CSAASNQETQYF
TRBV28	TRBJ2-3	TRBD2	NA	TGTGCCAGCAGTTTATCCCTAGCGGGAGTCCCGGATACGCAGTATTTT	CASSLSLAGVPDTQYF
TRBV28	TRBJ2-3	NA	few	TGTGCCTCCAGGGGTTACTTAGGCCATACGCAGTATTTT	CASRGYLGHTQYF
TRBV20-1	TRBJ2-3	TRBD2	few	TGCAGTGCTAGAAGGGCTAGCGGGGTCACAGATACGCAGTATTTT	CSARRASGVTDTQYF
TRBV6-5	TRBJ2-4	TRBD1	NA	TGTGCCAGCAGTTACTCGAATGCCCGGACAGGCCTTGCCAAAAACATTCAGTACTTC	CASSYSNARTGLAKNIQYF
TRBV7-2	TRBJ2-3	NA	few	TGTGCCAGCAGCTACTACAAACCCACAGATACGCAGTATTTT	CASSYYKPTDTQYF
TRBV12-5	TRBJ2-4	TRBD2	NA	TGTGCTAGTGGTTTGGGGACTAGCGGGAGTGTTAAGGCCAAAAACATTCAGTACTTC	CASGLGTSGSVKAKNIQYF
TRBV18	TRBJ2-5	NA	few	TGTGCCAGCTCACCACGTTCCTCAGAGACCCAGTACTTC	CASSPRSSETQYF
TRBV5-6	TRBJ2-3	TRBD2	NA	TGTGCCAGCAGCTTCTCCCAACTAGCGGGGCGCTGGGATACGCAGTATTTT	CASSFSQLAGRWDTQYF
TRBV6-6	TRBJ1-2	NA	NA	TGTGCCAGCAGTTACGGTCAGGTCCTTTATGGCTACACCTTC	CASSYGQVLYGYTF
TRBV5-1	TRBJ2-1	NA	few	TGCGCCAGCAGCTTGGCCTCTTCCAGGGGCTACAATGAGCAGTTCTTC	CASSLASSRGYNEQFF
TRBV7-9	TRBJ2-1	NA	few	TGTGCCAGCAGCCTAGCGTTAGATGAGCAGTTCTTC	CASSLALDEQFF
TRBV14	TRBJ2-3	NA	NA	TGTGCCAGCAGCCAAGAAGCGCATTTTACGCAGTATTTT	CASSQEAHFTQYF
TRBV28	TRBJ1-5	NA	few	TGTGCCAGCAGTTTATTCCCGCAGCCCCAGCATTTT	CASSLFPQPQHF
TRBV6-1	TRBJ2-2	TRBD2	NA	TGTGCCAGCCGCAGGGAATTAGGACTAGCGGACTTCACCGGGGAGCTGTTTTTT	CASRRELGLADFTGELFF
TRBV28	TRBJ2-5	NA	NA	TGTGCCAGCAACTTACGAGGAGGCCAAGAGACCCAGTACTTC	CASNLRGGQETQYF
TRBV27	TRBJ2-3	TRBD2	few	TGTGCCAGCAGTCGTAGCGGGGACCCCACAGATACGCAGTATTTT	CASSRSGDPTDTQYF
TRBV12-3/TRBV12-4	TRBJ1-2	NA	NA	TGTGCCAGCAGTCAAGCCGACGGATACTATGGCTACACCTTC	CASSQADGYYGYTF
TRBV10-1	TRBJ2-5	NA	NA	TGCGCCAGCAGTGAGACAGGGACGGAGACCCAGTACTTC	CASSETGTETQYF
TRBV28	TRBJ2-7	NA	NA	TGTGCCAGCAGTTTTTCCCTGAGTTTGGGGTGGGATCGAACTTACGAGCAGTACTTC	CASSFSLSLGWDRTYEQYF
TRBV21-1	TRBJ1-6	NA	NA	TGTGCCAGCAGCACGCGGGACAGGGAAAATTCACCCCTCCACTTT	CASSTRDRENSPLHF
TRBV20-1	TRBJ1-5	TRBD1	NA	TGCAGTGCTAGGACAGGGCAGCCCCAGCATTTT	CSARTGQPQHF
TRBV6-2/TRBV6-3	TRBJ1-1	NA	NA	TGTGCCAGCAGTTACGGCCGTTTATCGAACACTGAAGCTTTCTTT	CASSYGRLSNTEAFF
TRBV12-3/TRBV12-4	TRBJ2-1	TRBD2	NA	TGTGCCAGCAGCTCTCTCCAAGGACTAGCCTCCAATGAGCAGTTCTTC	CASSSLQGLASNEQFF
TRBV29-1	TRBJ2-7	TRBD2	many	TGCAGCGCCCTGTTGCCTAGCGGTTACGAGCAGTACTTC	CSALLPSGYEQYF
TRBV6-6	TRBJ2-1	TRBD2	NA	TGTGCCAGCAGTTACTATCTAGCGGGGGGGTACAGTGAGCAGTTCTTC	CASSYYLAGGYSEQFF
TRBV28	TRBJ1-4	NA	NA	TGTGCCAGCAGGCGGGTCCTTCATGAAAAACTGTTTTTT	CASRRVLHEKLFF
TRBV11-2	TRBJ2-1	NA	few	TGTGCCAGCAGCTTAGATTTCCTAGCTCTTGAGCAGTTCTTC	CASSLDFLALEQFF
TRBV20-1	TRBJ1-5	NA	once	TGCAGTGCTGCTGAGTATAGCAATCAGCCCCAGCATTTT	CSAAEYSNQPQHF
TRBV2	TRBJ2-7	NA	few	TGTGCCAGCAGTGAAGTGGCTTACAATGAGCAGTACTTC	CASSEVAYNEQYF
TRBV2	TRBJ2-7	TRBD1	many	TGTGCCAGCAGTGAAGCGGGACAGGGTTACGAGCAGTACTTC	CASSEAGQGYEQYF
TRBV27	TRBJ2-3	NA	few	TGTGCCAGCAGTTTAGGCCGGGGGAAAGGCACAGATACGCAGTATTTT	CASSLGRGKGTDTQYF
TRBV12-3/TRBV12-4	TRBJ1-4	NA	few	TGTGCCAGCAGGTCCCCACGGCGGTACCTTTGGGAAAAACTGTTTTTT	CASRSPRRYLWEKLFF
TRBV5-1	TRBJ2-3	NA	NA	TGCGCCAGCACCCTGGCCCTGTTCACAGATACGCAGTATTTT	CASTLALFTDTQYF
TRBV13	TRBJ2-3	NA	many	TGTGCCAGCAGCATCTTCACAGATACGCAGTATTTT	CASSIFTDTQYF
TRBV3-1	TRBJ2-7	TRBD2	few	TGTGCCAGCAGCCAAGGGACTAGCGGTAAGGTGCAGTACTTC	CASSQGTSGKVQYF
TRBV28	TRBJ2-7	NA	few	TGTGCCAGCAGTTTACCACCCCAGGAGCAGTACTTC	CASSLPPQEQYF
TRBV19	TRBJ1-5	TRBD1	NA	TGTGCCAGTAGCCTAGGGGACAGAGGATATCAGCCCCAGCATTTT	CASSLGDRGYQPQHF
TRBV20-1	TRBJ1-1	NA	few	TGCAGTGCTACCAGGGACTTGTTGAACACTGAAGCTTTCTTT	CSATRDLLNTEAFF
TRBV28	TRBJ2-7	TRBD2	NA	TGTGCCAGCAGTTTCGGGGGGGCTGGCTACGAGCAGTACTTC	CASSFGGAGYEQYF